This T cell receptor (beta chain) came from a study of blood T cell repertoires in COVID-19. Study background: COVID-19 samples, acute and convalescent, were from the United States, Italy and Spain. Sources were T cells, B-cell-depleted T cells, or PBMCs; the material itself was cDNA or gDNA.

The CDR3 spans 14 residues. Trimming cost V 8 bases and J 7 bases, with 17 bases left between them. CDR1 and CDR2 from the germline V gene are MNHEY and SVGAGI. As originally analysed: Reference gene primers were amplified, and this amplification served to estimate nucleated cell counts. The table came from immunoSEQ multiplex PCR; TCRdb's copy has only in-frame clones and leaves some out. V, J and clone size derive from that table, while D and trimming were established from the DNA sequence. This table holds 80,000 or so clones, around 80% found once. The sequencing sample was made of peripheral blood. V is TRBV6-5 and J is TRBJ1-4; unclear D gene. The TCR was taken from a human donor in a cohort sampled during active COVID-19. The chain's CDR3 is CASASGPVIEKLFF. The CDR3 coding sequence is TGTGCCAGCGCGAGCGGACCCGTTATTGAAAAACTGTTTTTT.